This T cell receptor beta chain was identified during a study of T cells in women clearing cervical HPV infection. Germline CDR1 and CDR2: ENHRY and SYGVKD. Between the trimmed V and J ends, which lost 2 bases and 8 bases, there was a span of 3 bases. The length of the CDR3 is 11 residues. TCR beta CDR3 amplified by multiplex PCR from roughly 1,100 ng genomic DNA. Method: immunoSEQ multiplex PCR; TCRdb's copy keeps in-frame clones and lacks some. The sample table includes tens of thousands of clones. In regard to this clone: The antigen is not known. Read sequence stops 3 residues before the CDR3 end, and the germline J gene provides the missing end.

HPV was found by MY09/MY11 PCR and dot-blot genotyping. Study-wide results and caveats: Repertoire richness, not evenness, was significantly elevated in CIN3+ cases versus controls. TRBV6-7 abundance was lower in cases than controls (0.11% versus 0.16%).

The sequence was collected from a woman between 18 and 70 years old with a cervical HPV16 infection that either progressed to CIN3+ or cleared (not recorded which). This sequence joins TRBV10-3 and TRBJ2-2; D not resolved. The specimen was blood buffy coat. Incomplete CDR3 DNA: TGTGCCATCAGTGAGCTTGGGGAG. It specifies CAISELGE. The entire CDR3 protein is CAISELGELFF.